The 12 T cell receptor beta chains reported below all come from one sample, sequenced in a study of blood T cell repertoires in COVID-19. Sequenced by immunoSEQ multiplex PCR; TCRdb stores in-frame clones only, minus some. The table has tens of thousands of clones, roughly 87% seen once; the top ten hold over 5%. The specimen sequenced was peripheral blood. These receptors were collected from a man in his 60s with active COVID-19.

J is TRBJ1-2 and V is TRBV12-3 or TRBV12-4; TRBD1 agrees at 8 bases. After removal of 6 bases from V and 9 bases from J, the junction contained 9 bases not matched to a gene. The CDR3 length is 13 residues. The CDR3 is CASSRDRTDSYTF. CDR3 bases: TGTGCCAGCAGCAGGGACAGGACCGATAGCTACACCTTC.

The rearrangement joins TRBV11-3 to TRBJ1-2; no reliable D call. Per the germline V gene, CDR1 is SGHNT and CDR2 is YENEEA. There are 16 residues in the CDR3. V lost 9 bases to trimming and J lost 6 bases, with 26 bases between them. The CDR3 loop is CASLIGRVTSFDGYTF. DNA for the CDR3: TGTGCCAGTTTAATTGGGCGGGTCACTTCTTTCGATGGCTACACCTTC. Drawing the rest from reference TRBV11-3 and TRBJ1-2, the complete variable domain is EAGVVQSPRYKIIEKKQPVAFWCNPISGHNTLYWYLQNLGQGPELLIRYENEEAVDDSQLPKDRFSAERLKGVDSTLKIQPAELGDSAVYLCASLIGRVTSFDGYTFGSGTRLTVV.

CDR3 bases: TGTGCCAGCAGCTTAGATCGAGGCAGGGGGCTTTCTAATGAAAAACTGTTTTTT. The encoded protein is CASSLDRGRGLSNEKLFF. This sequence joins TRBV11-2 and TRBJ1-4, with 8 bases matching TRBD1. The germline gives CDR1 SGHAT, CDR2 FQNNGV. This CDR3 spans 18 amino acids. V shed 0 bases, J shed 3 bases, and the junction held 9 bases outside the gene matches.

The chain joins TRBV7-6 to TRBJ1-4; 8 bases line up with TRBD1. Germline V gene data show CDR1 as SGHVS and CDR2 as FNYEAQ. The CDR3 totals 19 residues. V dropped 6 bases and J dropped 0; count of bases not matched to a gene: 15. This CDR3 is CASSPGPAGGLATNEKLFF. The CDR3, as DNA: TGTGCCAGCAGTCCGGGCCCGGCAGGGGGCCTTGCAACTAATGAAAAACTGTTTTTT.

CDR3 bases: TGTGCCAGCAGTTCAGCGGGACCCCGCTTCCAGCAGTACTTC. This codes for CASSSAGPRFQQYF. This sequence joins TRBV7-2 and TRBJ2-7; 7 bases align to TRBD2. Germline CDR1 and CDR2: SGHTA and FQGNSA. Trimming removed 6 bases from V and 8 bases from J; junction bases left unmatched: 13. The CDR3 is 14 residues long. The whole variable domain, filled in from reference TRBV7-2 and TRBJ2-7, reads GAGVSQSPSNKVTEKGKDVELRCDPISGHTALYWYRQSLGQGLEFLIYFQGNSAPDKSGLPSDRFSAERTGGSVSTLTIQRTQQEDSAVYLCASSSAGPRFQQYFGPGTRLTVT.

J is TRBJ2-1 and V is TRBV27; the match to TRBD2 covers 9 bases. The V segment lost 8 bases and the J segment 9 bases; nucleotides outside the gene matches: 14. The CDR3 extends over 15 amino acids. Per germline, CDR1 MNHEY and CDR2 SMNVEV (reference sequence). The CDR3 spells CASRSRAGSGGEQFF. CDR3 sequence (DNA): TGTGCCAGCCGAAGTAGGGCGGGTAGCGGGGGTGAGCAGTTCTTC.

The chain uses TRBV2 and TRBJ2-3; D ambiguous. The CDR3 is 11 residues long. Germline values: CDR1 SNHLY, CDR2 FYNNEI. V gave up 4 bases and J gave up 4 bases, with 3 bases separating them. CDR3 sequence (DNA): TGTGCCAGCAGTGTAGCAGATACGCAGTATTTT. The encoded protein is CASSVADTQYF. Looking up the rest from reference TRBV2 and TRBJ2-3 gives the full variable domain: EPEVTQTPSHQVTQMGQEVILRCVPISNHLYFYWYRQILGQKVEFLVSFYNNEISEKSEIFDDQFSVERPDGSNFTLKIRSTKLEDSAMYFCASSVADTQYFGPGTRLTVL.

CDR3: CASSQTTGSSYEQYF. CDR3 nucleotide sequence: TGCGCCAGCAGCCAGACGACAGGGAGCTCCTACGAGCAGTACTTC. The chain uses TRBV4-1 and TRBJ2-7, with 7 nucleotides matching TRBD1. CDR3 length: 15 residues. Germline lookup yields CDR1 MGHRA and CDR2 YSYEKL. After removal of 3 bases from V and 0 bases from J, the junction contained 5 bases not matched to a gene.

This chain connects TRBV5-1 to TRBJ1-1; D call uncertain. CDR3 size: 14 residues. V dropped 0 bases and J dropped 1 base, with 7 bases sitting between them. Germline values: CDR1 SGHRS, CDR2 YFSETQ. The CDR3 DNA is TGCGCCAGCAGCTTGGGGACTGCGAACACTGAAGCTTTCTTT. This translates into CASSLGTANTEAFF.

The gene calls are TRBV5-6 and TRBJ1-5; D gene ambiguous. Germline V gene data show CDR1 as SGHDT and CDR2 as YYEEEE. The CDR3 runs 12 residues. V dropped 3 bases and J dropped 6 bases, with 7 bases sitting between them. Here the CDR3 reads CASSYAGQPQHF. The CDR3 region has the DNA TGTGCCAGCAGCTATGCGGGTCAGCCCCAGCATTTT.

The rearrangement uses TRBV5-1 and TRBJ2-1, with D tentatively TRBD2 (6 bases). V lost 1 base and J lost 2, with 10 bases in between. Germline V lookup: CDR1 SGHRS, CDR2 YFSETQ. This CDR3 is built from 15 residues. As DNA, the CDR3 is TGCGCCAGCAGCTTGACGGGGGAACCCTACAATGAGCAGTTCTTC. As protein: CASSLTGEPYNEQFF.

The J gene is TRBJ1-1, the V gene TRBV6-6; possible D gene TRBD1, 6 bases. The germline CDR1 and CDR2 sequences are MNHNY and SVGAGI (reference sequence). This CDR3 is 15 amino acids long. With 5 bases removed from V and 1 base from J, the gap between germline ends came to 14 bases. CDR3 protein: CASSGSPGQNTEAFF. The CDR3 nucleotides are TGTGCCAGCAGTGGGTCCCCGGGACAGAACACTGAAGCTTTCTTT.